Listed below are T cell receptor beta chains from one sample, sequenced in a study of beta chain features in type 1 diabetes. Produced via immunoSEQ multiplex PCR; TCRdb's table is partial and in-frame only. Among over 150,000 clones listed, 6.5% to 8.5% were seen once. Sequencing input: central memory CD4+ T cells from blood. All receptors come from a woman between 18 and 29 years old with type 1 diabetes. CDR3s include the opening cysteine and the closing phenylalanine or tryptophan. D genes are given only for firm matches. The listing skips clone size in some rows; elsewhere it reads once, few, many or a size class.

cdr3_aa	cdr3_nt	v_call	d_call	clone_size	j_call
CASSQDGVAGGTGELFF	TGCGCCAGCAGCCAAGATGGGGTAGCGGGGGGGACCGGGGAGCTGTTTTTT	TRBV4-3	TRBD2	NA	TRBJ2-2
CASSLLAGGPDTQYF	TGCGCCAGCAGCCTGTTGGCGGGGGGCCCAGATACGCAGTATTTT	TRBV5-1	TRBD2	few	TRBJ2-3
CASSGLSEQYF	TGTGCCAGCAGTGGGCTCAGCGAGCAGTACTTC	TRBV2	NA	few	TRBJ2-7
CASRETSGSGEQFF	TGCGCCAGCAGGGAGACTAGCGGGAGCGGTGAGCAGTTCTTC	TRBV5-1	TRBD2	few	TRBJ2-1
CASSSTSAYNEQFF	TGTGCCAGCAGTTCGACTAGCGCCTACAATGAGCAGTTCTTC	TRBV6-6	TRBD2	few	TRBJ2-1
CASSLGVRDRNTGELFF	TGCGCCAGCAGCTTGGGGGTCCGGGACAGAAACACCGGGGAGCTGTTTTTT	TRBV5-1	TRBD1	NA	TRBJ2-2
CASSQWCRSGDRQETQYF	TGCGCCAGCAGTCAATGGTGCCGTAGCGGGGATCGTCAAGAGACCCAGTACTTC	TRBV23-1	TRBD2	NA	TRBJ2-5
CASSQAGTAGANVLTF	TGTGCCAGCAGCCAAGCCGGGACAGCTGGGGCCAACGTCCTGACTTTC	TRBV4-2	TRBD1	once	TRBJ2-6
CASSRGGSPYEQYF	TGTGCCAGCAGCCGGGGGGGCTCGCCCTACGAGCAGTACTTC	TRBV7-2	TRBD2	NA	TRBJ2-7
CASNEGQYNEQFF	TGTGCCAGTAATGAGGGACAGTACAATGAGCAGTTCTTC	TRBV19	TRBD1	NA	TRBJ2-1
CASSLLRDTNTGELFF	TGTGCCAGCAGCCTTCTCCGGGACACCAACACCGGGGAGCTGTTTTTT	TRBV7-2	NA	NA	TRBJ2-2
CASSLEADTYEQYF	TGTGCCAGCAGCTTAGAGGCTGACACCTACGAGCAGTACTTC	TRBV7-9	NA	NA	TRBJ2-7
CASSQGNQPQHF	TGTGCCAGCAGCCAGGGCAATCAGCCCCAGCATTTT	TRBV5-6	NA	few	TRBJ1-5
CASSLGGSSPTDTQYF	TGTGCCAGCAGCCTGGGAGGGTCCTCTCCCACAGATACGCAGTATTTT	TRBV9	TRBD2	NA	TRBJ2-3
CAISPPGSTDTQYF	TGTGCCATCAGCCCCCCAGGGAGCACAGATACGCAGTATTTT	TRBV10-3	NA	few	TRBJ2-3
CASSFSDRGAGNTIYF	TGTGCCAGCAGTTTTTCCGACAGGGGTGCTGGAAACACCATATATTTT	TRBV28	TRBD1	few	TRBJ1-3
CASPQWYRGYEQYF	TGTGCCAGCCCGCAGTGGTACAGGGGATACGAGCAGTACTTC	TRBV5-4	TRBD1	few	TRBJ2-7
CSGGTASYEQYF	TGCAGCGGTGGGACAGCTAGCTACGAGCAGTACTTC	TRBV29-1	TRBD1	NA	TRBJ2-7
CASSYSGASYEQYF	TGTGCCAGCAGTTACTCGGGGGCCTCCTACGAGCAGTACTTC	TRBV6-5	NA	NA	TRBJ2-7
CASSPAGAVTEAFF	TGTGCCAGCTCACCAGCAGGGGCGGTCACTGAAGCTTTCTTT	TRBV18	NA	NA	TRBJ1-1
CASRLQGRETQYF	TGTGCCAGCAGACTCCAGGGGCGGGAGACCCAGTACTTC	TRBV5-6	NA	many	TRBJ2-5
CASSLELGQYNEQFF	TGTGCCAGCAGCTTAGAACTCGGACAGTACAATGAGCAGTTCTTC	TRBV7-6	NA	few	TRBJ2-1
CASSRDTFNYGYTF	TGCGCCAGCAGCCGGGACACTTTTAACTATGGCTACACCTTC	TRBV5-1	NA	NA	TRBJ1-2
CASSAPDRANQPQHF	TGTGCCAGCAGCGCCCCGGACAGGGCTAATCAGCCCCAGCATTTT	TRBV7-2	TRBD1	few	TRBJ1-5
CASSLLRASNEQFF	TGTGCCAGCAGCTTACTGAGGGCCTCTAATGAGCAGTTCTTC	TRBV7-2	NA	few	TRBJ2-1
CASSQAVGGADTQYF	TGCGCCAGCAGCCAAGCGGTAGGGGGGGCAGATACGCAGTATTTT	TRBV5-1	NA	NA	TRBJ2-3
CAISDGGFEAFF	TGTGCCATCAGCGACGGGGGTTTCGAAGCTTTCTTT	TRBV10-3	NA	NA	TRBJ1-1
CASSPNSGVSGNEQFF	TGTGCCAGCTCACCTAACTCAGGGGTATCGGGCAATGAGCAGTTCTTC	TRBV18	NA	many	TRBJ2-1
CASSQDRVLRSTNEKLFF	TGCGCCAGCAGCCAAGACAGGGTGTTAAGATCAACTAATGAAAAACTGTTTTTT	TRBV4-3	NA	NA	TRBJ1-4
CASSYSGTGGGSPLHF	TGTGCCAGCAGTTACTCGGGGACAGGGGGAGGTTCACCCCTCCACTTT	TRBV6-5	TRBD1	NA	TRBJ1-6
CSVKGAEQYF	TGCAGCGTCAAGGGGGCCGAGCAGTACTTC	TRBV29-1	TRBD1	few	TRBJ2-7
CASSLGTDYGYTF	TGTGCCAGCAGCTTAGGGACTGATTATGGCTACACCTTC	TRBV7-9	NA	few	TRBJ1-2
CASSAYQPQHF	TGTGCCAGCAGTGCTTATCAGCCCCAGCATTTT	TRBV6-1	NA	NA	TRBJ1-5
CASSRRMAYEQYF	TGTGCCAGCAGCAGGCGAATGGCCTACGAGCAGTACTTC	TRBV28	NA	NA	TRBJ2-7
CASSPSPGQGYNEQFF	TGCGCCAGCAGCCCCAGTCCGGGACAGGGGTACAATGAGCAGTTCTTC	TRBV5-1	TRBD1	few	TRBJ2-1
CASKGSGRNYGYTF	TGTGCCAGCAAAGGTTCAGGGAGGAACTATGGCTACACCTTC	TRBV14	NA	few	TRBJ1-2
CASSYSSPETQYF	TGTGCCAGCAGTTATTCTAGCCCGGAGACCCAGTACTTC	TRBV6-5	NA	NA	TRBJ2-5
CAISETAYGYTF	TGTGCCATCAGTGAAACAGCCTATGGCTACACCTTC	TRBV10-3	NA	many	TRBJ1-2
CASSQDRMGGNSPLHF	TGCGCCAGCAGCCAGGACCGGATGGGGGGGAATTCACCCCTCCACTTT	TRBV4-3	NA	many	TRBJ1-6
CAIPAKGDLDTGELFF	TGTGCCATCCCGGCAAAGGGGGATTTGGACACCGGGGAGCTGTTTTTT	TRBV10-3	NA	NA	TRBJ2-2
CATQMMVPRGTFF	TGTGCCACCCAGATGATGGTTCCGCGGGGAACTTTCTTT	TRBV6-4	NA	few	TRBJ1-1
CASKTGPSYEQYF	TGTGCCAGCAAGACAGGTCCCTCCTACGAGCAGTACTTC	TRBV27	NA	few	TRBJ2-7